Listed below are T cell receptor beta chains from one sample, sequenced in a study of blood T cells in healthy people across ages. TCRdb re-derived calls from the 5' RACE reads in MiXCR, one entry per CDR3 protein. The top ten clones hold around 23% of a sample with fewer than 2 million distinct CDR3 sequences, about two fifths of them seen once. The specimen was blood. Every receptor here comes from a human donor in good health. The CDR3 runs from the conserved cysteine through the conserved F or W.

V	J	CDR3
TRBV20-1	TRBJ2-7	CSARFTGTVPYEQYF
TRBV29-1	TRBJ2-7	CSVEKGQQYF
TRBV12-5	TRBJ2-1	CASGTDRYNEQFF
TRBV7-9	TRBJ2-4	CASEPRGLENIQYF
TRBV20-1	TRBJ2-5	CSARAPPQTQYF
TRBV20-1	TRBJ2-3	CSARTPGGGTDTQYF
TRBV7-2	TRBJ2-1	CASSLVSWGGNEQFF
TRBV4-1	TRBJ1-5	CASSHSTESNQPQHF
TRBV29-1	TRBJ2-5	CSVRGPRETQYF
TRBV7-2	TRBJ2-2	CASSLALAGGGELFF
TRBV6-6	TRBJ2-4	CASTTTGTSDIQYF
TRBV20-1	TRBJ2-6	CSAIGTGSSGANVLTF
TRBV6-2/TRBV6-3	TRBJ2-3	CASSFRDRGRSDTQYF
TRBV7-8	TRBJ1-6	CASSPINRHSPLHF
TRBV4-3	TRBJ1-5	CASSQTAFSNQPQHF
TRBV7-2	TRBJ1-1	CASSNHQRTEAFF
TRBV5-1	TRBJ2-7	CASKAGYEQYF
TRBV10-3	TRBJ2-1	CAISPWGGHNEQFF
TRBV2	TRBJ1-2	CASTPRGSTNYGYTF
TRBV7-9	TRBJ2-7	CASSTLGLGNEQYF
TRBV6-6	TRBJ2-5	CASSYSASGEQETQYF
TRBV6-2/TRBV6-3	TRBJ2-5	CASSSYWSRTQYF
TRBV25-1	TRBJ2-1	CASTGASGPFSYNEQFF
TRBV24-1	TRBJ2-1	CATSDLRSGVYNEQFF
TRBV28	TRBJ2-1	CASRADNEQFF
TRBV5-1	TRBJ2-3	CASSPGARGGGDTQYF
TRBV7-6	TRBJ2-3	CASSPRASGGLTDTQYF
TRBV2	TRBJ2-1	CARARGTAYSEQFF
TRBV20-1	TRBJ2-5	CSARVMNWTGKQTQYF
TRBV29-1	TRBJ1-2	CGVTSLGTDGYTF
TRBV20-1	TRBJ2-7	CSAKEGASYEQYF
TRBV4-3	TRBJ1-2	CASSQVGGDSAYGYTF
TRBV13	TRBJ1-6	CASSFWNSPLHF
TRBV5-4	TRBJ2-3	CASRPGLAFGDTQYF
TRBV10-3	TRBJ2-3	CAISPAGAFTDTQYF
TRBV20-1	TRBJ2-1	CSASGTGTPTGEQFF
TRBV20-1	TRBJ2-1	CSASGGARDEQFF
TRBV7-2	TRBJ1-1	CASSLNGGGVGTEAFF
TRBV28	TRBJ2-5	CASTIGGPYETQYF
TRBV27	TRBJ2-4	CASSLGSSGTKNIQYF
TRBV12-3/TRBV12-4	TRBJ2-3	CASSSRTSRSSTDTQYF